The 27 T cell receptor beta chains in this list originate from one sample, sequenced in a study of T cell clonotyping in hematopoietic cell transplantation. Clones were sequenced by immunoSEQ multiplex PCR, and TCRdb holds only the in-frame ones, with some missing. This table has about 36,000 clones, over 80% appearing once. The sequencing input was peripheral blood mononuclear cells. The origin of the receptors is a woman aged 40 to 50 in good health. Some clones in this sample may be carry-over from other donors' samples.

The chain joins TRBV19 to TRBJ2-7; D is unresolved. Germline V CDR1 and CDR2: LNHDA, SQIVND (reference sequence). V shed 3 bases and J shed 0 bases, with 12 bases lying between them. This CDR3 contains 15 residues. CDR3 amino acids: CASSITIHVSYEQYF. As DNA, the CDR3 is TGTGCCAGTAGTATCACGATCCACGTCTCCTACGAGCAGTACTTC.

V and J are TRBV5-4 and TRBJ1-2, with TRBD1 as a possible D gene (5 bases). There are 13 residues in the CDR3. Per the germline V gene, CDR1 is SGHNT and CDR2 is YYREEE (reference sequence). With 4 bases removed from V and 8 bases from J, the gap between germline ends came to 15 bases. The CDR3 here is CASSPGTPRGYTF. CDR3 bases: TGTGCCAGCAGCCCAGGGACCCCTAGAGGCTACACCTTC.

Comment on this clone: The junction departs from the called germline gene at one end, perhaps through a read error. The J gene is TRBJ2-3, the V gene TRBV7-8, with D possibly being TRBD1 or TRBD2 (5 bases each). The V gene's germline CDR1 is SGHVS and CDR2 FQNEAQ. This CDR3 has 15 amino acids. The CDR3 DNA reads TGTGCCACCAGCCTCGGGGACCTGTACACAGATACGCAGTATTTT. This translates into CATSLGDLYTDTQYF.

The V gene is TRBV7-3, the J gene TRBJ1-2; weak D call: TRBD1 (5 bases). This CDR3 spans 13 amino acids. The V and J ends lost 2 bases and 5 bases respectively, with 9 bases between them. The V gene's germline CDR1 is SGHTA and CDR2 FQGTGA. The CDR3: CASSLGGAYGYTF. In DNA, the CDR3 is TGTGCCAGCAGCTTAGGCGGGGCATATGGCTACACCTTC.

The rearrangement links TRBV28 to TRBJ1-2; D remains unclear. The CDR3 is made up of 13 amino acids. CDR1 is MDHEN and CDR2 is SYDVKM in the germline V gene. Trimming stripped 3 bases from V and 1 base from J, with 6 bases between. CDR3: CASSFGGNYGYTF. CDR3 bases: TGTGCCAGCAGTTTCGGCGGTAACTATGGCTACACCTTC.

The V and J genes are TRBV7-2 and TRBJ2-3; perhaps TRBD1 as D (6 bases). In germline, CDR1 is SGHTA, CDR2 FQGNSA. V was pared by 1 base and J by 1 base, with 9 bases between. The CDR3 consists of 15 residues. CDR3 in DNA: TGTGCCAGCAGCTTAGACAGGGAAGGCACAGATACGCAGTATTTT. This sequence encodes CASSLDREGTDTQYF.

The V and J genes are TRBV7-3 and TRBJ1-1; D gene uncertain. Trimming stripped 3 bases from V and 5 bases from J, with 19 bases between. From germline, CDR1 is SGHTA and CDR2 FQGTGA. The CDR3 sequence is 16 residues long. The CDR3 here is CASSLNTPRSGTEAFF. The CDR3 DNA is TGTGCCAGCAGCTTGAACACCCCCCGGTCGGGGACTGAAGCTTTCTTT.

The rearrangement links TRBV19 to TRBJ1-2; D is perhaps TRBD1 (6 bases). The CDR3 runs to 15 residues. Germline V gene lookup returns CDR1 LNHDA and CDR2 SQIVND (reference sequence). V lost 10 bases, J lost 2 bases, and 20 bases lay in between. As DNA, the CDR3 is TGTGCCACCCGGTTTTCGACAGGAATCAACTATGGCTACACCTTC. Its protein product is CATRFSTGINYGYTF.

This chain links TRBV5-1 with TRBJ2-3; 7 nucleotides align to TRBD2. Germline-derived CDR1 and CDR2 are SGHRS and YFSETQ. This CDR3 spans 14 amino acids. The V and J ends lost 2 bases and 6 bases, in that order; junction bases with no gene match: 6. The CDR3 nucleotides are TGCGCCAGCAGCTTCCTGACTAGCAAGGATACGCAGTATTTT. This codes for CASSFLTSKDTQYF.

V and J are TRBV19 and TRBJ2-7; D is tentatively TRBD1 or TRBD2 (5 bases each). CDR1 and CDR2 (germline): LNHDA, SQIVND (reference sequence). CDR3 length: 15 residues. V lost 3 bases and J 6 bases, leaving 18 bases between the germline ends. Here the CDR3 DNA reads TGTGCCAGTAGTATCGGACCGCGACTGGGGGTCGAGCAGTACTTC. This gives the protein CASSIGPRLGVEQYF.

The chain combines TRBV2 with TRBJ1-5, with D unresolved. This CDR3 has 13 residues. Between the trimmed V and J ends, which lost 8 bases and 6 bases, there was a span of 14 bases. CDR1 is SNHLY, CDR2 FYNNEI, per germline. CDR3: CASALGSGQPQHF. The CDR3 DNA follows: TGTGCCAGCGCTCTAGGGTCGGGTCAGCCCCAGCATTTT.

V and J are TRBV5-1 and TRBJ2-7; either TRBD1 or TRBD2 may supply D (5 bases each). The CDR3 covers 14 residues. Trimming pared 0 bases from V and 6 bases from J, leaving 13 bases between. Germline CDR1 reads SGHRS; CDR2 reads YFSETQ. The CDR3 DNA sequence: TGCGCCAGCAGCTTGGAGCTGACTGGGGGCGAGCAGTACTTC. Its protein product is CASSLELTGGEQYF.

The chain joins TRBV28 to TRBJ2-1, with D perhaps matching TRBD1 (5 bases). Germline V gives CDR1 MDHEN, CDR2 SYDVKM. The CDR3 totals 12 residues. With 4 bases removed from V and 16 bases from J, the gap between germline ends came to 17 bases. The CDR3 DNA is TGTGCCAGCAGTTCCGCTGGGGCCGAGGAATTCTTC. Translated: CASSSAGAEEFF.

Only one count was recorded for this clone. Here the CDR3 reads CASSSGGQVGLGYTF. The CDR3 DNA sequence: TGTGCCAGCAGTTCGGGCGGACAGGTCGGGTTAGGCTACACCTTC. The chain recombines TRBV27 with TRBJ1-2; 7 bases map to TRBD1. The CDR3 totals 15 residues. Per the germline V gene, CDR1 is MNHEY and CDR2 is SMNVEV (reference sequence). V trimming: 4 bases; J trimming: 8 bases; junction bases outside the gene matches: 13.

The gene calls are TRBV4-1 and TRBJ2-1; 9 bases map to TRBD2. This CDR3 is 15 amino acids long. Unmatched junction bases numbered 5, after V lost 2 bases and J lost 6 bases. Germline V gene data show CDR1 as MGHRA and CDR2 as YSYEKL. The CDR3: CASSQQLAGLNEQFF. The CDR3 bases are TGCGCCAGCAGCCAACAACTAGCGGGCCTCAATGAGCAGTTCTTC.

This clone was seen only a few times. The chain is built from TRBV4-3 and TRBJ1-5; D possibly corresponds to TRBD1 (5 bases). CDR3 size: 15 residues. Germline V lookup: CDR1 LGHNA, CDR2 YSLEER. V gave up 6 bases and J gave up 0 bases, with 12 bases separating them. The CDR3 nucleotides read TGCGCCAGCAGAAGAGACAGCTATAGCAATCAGCCCCAGCATTTT. Translated: CASRRDSYSNQPQHF.

The V and J genes are TRBV30 and TRBJ2-1; D call uncertain. V was pared by 0 bases and J by 0 bases, with 6 bases between. Germline CDR1 GTSNPN, CDR2 SVGIG (reference sequence). The CDR3 sequence is 14 residues long. The chain's CDR3 is CAWSVRSSYNEQFF. For the CDR3, the DNA is TGTGCCTGGAGTGTACGCAGCTCCTACAATGAGCAGTTCTTC.

V is TRBV11-3 and J is TRBJ2-1, with D unresolved. The CDR3 totals 14 residues. V lost 1 base, J lost 9 bases, and 13 bases lay in between. From germline, CDR1 is SGHNT and CDR2 YENEEA. The CDR3 region is CASSLGAPSSEQFF. The CDR3 DNA sequence: TGTGCCAGCAGCTTAGGGGCCCCCTCAAGTGAGCAGTTCTTC.

V is TRBV7-2 and J is TRBJ2-7; D gene uncertain. The V gene lost 2 bases and the J gene lost 6 bases, with 14 bases spanning the gap. The CDR3 runs to 14 residues. Germline CDR1 reads SGHTA; CDR2 reads FQGNSA. The CDR3 protein is CASSLSLSVSEQYF. The CDR3 DNA follows: TGTGCCAGCAGCTTATCTCTGAGCGTCAGCGAGCAGTACTTC.

The chain is built from TRBV19 and TRBJ2-4; 11 bases are a match to TRBD2. This CDR3 has 19 residues. Trimming took 8 bases from V and 0 from J; bases not matched to a gene: 15. Germline loops: CDR1 LNHDA, CDR2 SQIVND (reference sequence). In DNA, the CDR3 is TGTGCCAGTGGAACGGACCTAGCGGGAGGAGCTCCAGCCAAAAACATTCAGTACTTC. It translates to CASGTDLAGGAPAKNIQYF. Using reference TRBV19 and TRBJ2-4 for the parts outside the CDR3, the full variable domain is DGGITQSPKYLFRKEGQNVTLSCEQNLNHDAMYWYRQDPGQGLRLIYYSQIVNDFQKGDIAEGYSVSREKKESFPLTVTSAQKNPTAFYLCASGTDLAGGAPAKNIQYFGAGTRLSVL.

This clone was observed once. The V and J genes are TRBV7-6 and TRBJ2-6; 8 bases align to TRBD2. This CDR3 spans 22 amino acids. Germline V gives CDR1 SGHVS, CDR2 FNYEAQ. Unmatched junction bases numbered 19, after V lost 0 bases and J lost 3 bases. Written as DNA, the CDR3 is TGTGCCAGCAGCTTAGCCCCCCCAGCGGGAGTGGCGGGAGTTAGTGGGGCCAACGTCCTGACTTTC. This sequence encodes CASSLAPPAGVAGVSGANVLTF.

This clone was counted between two and nine times. This sequence joins TRBV19 and TRBJ1-1; D unclear. The length of the CDR3 is 12 residues. Germline CDR1 is LNHDA and CDR2 is SQIVND (reference sequence). Between the trimmed V and J ends, which lost 6 bases and 4 bases, there was a span of 9 bases. The CDR3 DNA sequence: TGTGCCAGTAGCCGCTCCGGCACTGAAGCTTTCTTT. Translated: CASSRSGTEAFF.

This rearrangement joins TRBV28 to TRBJ1-5; D perhaps matches TRBD1 (5 bases). There are 17 residues in the CDR3. In germline, CDR1 is MDHEN, CDR2 SYDVKM. V gave up 6 bases and J gave up 0 bases, with 18 bases separating them. CDR3: CASSSTDRSYSNQPQHF. The DNA for the CDR3 is TGTGCCAGCAGCTCTACCGACAGAAGTTATAGCAATCAGCCCCAGCATTTT.

CDR3 sequence: CASNRGPYEQYF. The CDR3 nucleotides read TGTGCCAGCAACCGAGGACCCTACGAGCAGTACTTC. This sequence joins TRBV13 and TRBJ2-7; D is uncertain. The CDR3 runs to 12 residues. The germline gives CDR1 PRHDT, CDR2 FYEKMQ (reference sequence). V dropped 7 bases and J dropped 2 bases, with 9 bases sitting between them.

The chain employs TRBV6-6 and TRBJ2-7; D is ambiguous. CDR1 is MNHNY, CDR2 SVGAGI, per germline (reference sequence). This CDR3 spans 13 amino acids. The germline V and J ends were trimmed by 2 bases and 3 bases, with 8 bases remaining between them. CDR3 loop: CASSYHASYEQYF. Written as DNA, the CDR3 is TGTGCCAGCAGTTACCACGCCAGCTACGAGCAGTACTTC.

By frequency in the sample, this clone is medium-sized. V usage is TRBV5-6 and J usage is TRBJ2-1; TRBD1 matches at 7 bases. This CDR3 has 12 residues. The J segment lost 7 bases and the V segment lost 4 bases, leaving 2 bases of the junction unmatched. Germline values: CDR1 SGHDT, CDR2 YYEEEE. The CDR3 here is CASSPGGNEQFF. CDR3 bases: TGTGCCAGCAGCCCAGGGGGTAATGAGCAGTTCTTC. The full variable domain, in which reference TRBV5-6 and TRBJ2-1 provide the parts outside the CDR3, is DAGVTQSPTHLIKTRGQQVTLRCSPKSGHDTVSWYQQALGQGPQFIFQYYEEEERQRGNFPDRFSGHQFPNYSSELNVNALLLGDSALYLCASSPGGNEQFFGPGTRLTVL.

The chain recombines TRBV2 with TRBJ1-1, with D uncertain. Germline V gene sequence: CDR1 SNHLY, CDR2 FYNNEI. Trimming pared 5 bases from V and 6 bases from J, leaving 13 bases between. The CDR3 spans 13 residues. CDR3 sequence: CASSRDPNPEAFF. The CDR3 DNA reads TGTGCCAGCAGTCGTGATCCCAACCCTGAAGCTTTCTTT.